Listed below are T cell receptor beta chains from one sample, sequenced in a study of T cell repertoires in cytomegalovirus infection. TCRdb re-called the reads through MiXCR, storing one row per CDR3 protein. The sample contains approximately 590,000 distinct CDR3 sequences, around 40% of which appear only once. For these TCRs, the target antigens are not known. Material: cultured PBMCs, obtained from culture after CMV antigen stimulation. The receptors were sampled from a human donor in good health (CMV status not recorded). Some clones in this sample may be carry-over from other donors' samples. CDR3s include the opening cysteine and the closing phenylalanine or tryptophan. Fields, in order: D gene, J gene, V gene, clone size, CDR3 DNA, CDR3 protein. A D gene is named only where the DNA matches it firmly. For some rows the clone size is stated as once, few or many, or as a class when expanded; others skip it.

d_call: TRBD1
j_call: TRBJ2-1
v_call: TRBV7-2
clone_size: few
cdr3_nt: TGTGCCAGCAGCTCCCGGACAGGAATGGTTGAGCAGTTCTTC
cdr3_aa: CASSSRTGMVEQFF

d_call: TRBD1
j_call: TRBJ2-1
v_call: TRBV7-8
clone_size: many
cdr3_nt: TGTGCCAGCAGCTCCAGGGGGACCTACAATGAGCAGTTCTTC
cdr3_aa: CASSSRGTYNEQFF

d_call: -
j_call: TRBJ2-5
v_call: TRBV29-1
clone_size: -
cdr3_nt: TGCAGCGTTGAGAATCGACTCCTTCGCCAGTACTTC
cdr3_aa: CSVENRLLRQYF

d_call: -
j_call: TRBJ1-6
v_call: TRBV11-3
clone_size: -
cdr3_nt: TGTGCCAGCAGCTTATCGGAGAATTCACCCCTCCACTTT
cdr3_aa: CASSLSENSPLHF

d_call: -
j_call: TRBJ2-2
v_call: TRBV6-2/TRBV6-3
clone_size: few
cdr3_nt: TGTGCCAGCAGTTACCCTCAACTAGGGGAGCTGTTTTTT
cdr3_aa: CASSYPQLGELFF

d_call: -
j_call: TRBJ2-1
v_call: TRBV12-5
clone_size: few
cdr3_nt: TGTGCTAGTGGTTTCTCACCGCGAGCTTGGTCCTACAATGAGCAGTTCTTC
cdr3_aa: CASGFSPRAWSYNEQFF

d_call: -
j_call: TRBJ2-5
v_call: TRBV25-1
clone_size: few
cdr3_nt: TGTGCCAGCAGTGTTGGAGGGGACGGGGAGACCCAGTACTTC
cdr3_aa: CASSVGGDGETQYF

d_call: -
j_call: TRBJ2-5
v_call: TRBV7-2
clone_size: -
cdr3_nt: TGTGCCAGCAGCCTCCACCCCTCGGGGGAGACCCAGTACTTC
cdr3_aa: CASSLHPSGETQYF

d_call: -
j_call: TRBJ1-5
v_call: TRBV2
clone_size: -
cdr3_nt: TGTGCCAGCAGTAGACAGCGTAGCAATCAGCCCCAGCATTTT
cdr3_aa: CASSRQRSNQPQHF

d_call: -
j_call: TRBJ1-2
v_call: TRBV7-2
clone_size: few
cdr3_nt: TGTGCCAGCAGCTTAAGCGGCGCGGGAAACTATGGCTACACCTTC
cdr3_aa: CASSLSGAGNYGYTF

d_call: TRBD2
j_call: TRBJ2-1
v_call: TRBV7-6
clone_size: -
cdr3_nt: TGTGCCAGCAGCCCGGGACTAGCGGGAGGGCCGATGTACAATGAGCAGTTCTTC
cdr3_aa: CASSPGLAGGPMYNEQFF

d_call: TRBD1
j_call: TRBJ2-5
v_call: TRBV7-2
clone_size: many
cdr3_nt: TGTGCCAGCAGCCTAACGGGACAGGGACAAGAGACCCAGTACTTC
cdr3_aa: CASSLTGQGQETQYF

d_call: -
j_call: TRBJ1-2
v_call: TRBV20-1
clone_size: -
cdr3_nt: TGCAGTGCTAGAGACCCCAGGGATTTGGGGATGGCTAACTATGGCTACACCTTC
cdr3_aa: CSARDPRDLGMANYGYTF

d_call: TRBD1
j_call: TRBJ1-4
v_call: TRBV7-4
clone_size: -
cdr3_nt: TGTGCCACCAGAGACAGGGGAAAAGAAAAACTGTTTTTT
cdr3_aa: CATRDRGKEKLFF

d_call: -
j_call: TRBJ1-1
v_call: TRBV19
clone_size: once
cdr3_nt: TGTGCCAGTAGCGATCCCAATGAGGGGAACACTGAAGCTTTCTTT
cdr3_aa: CASSDPNEGNTEAFF

d_call: -
j_call: TRBJ2-5
v_call: TRBV11-2
clone_size: few
cdr3_nt: TGTGCCAGCAGCTTTTGGACAGAAGAGACCCAGTACTTC
cdr3_aa: CASSFWTEETQYF

d_call: -
j_call: TRBJ2-1
v_call: TRBV7-8
clone_size: many
cdr3_nt: TGTGCCAGCAGTTCTCCTGGCCCCAATGAGCAGTTCTTC
cdr3_aa: CASSSPGPNEQFF

d_call: -
j_call: TRBJ2-3
v_call: TRBV12-3/TRBV12-4
clone_size: few
cdr3_nt: TGTGCCAGCAGCCATGGGACCACAGATACGCAGTATTTT
cdr3_aa: CASSHGTTDTQYF

d_call: -
j_call: TRBJ2-1
v_call: TRBV10-3
clone_size: -
cdr3_nt: TGTGCCATCAGTCGAGAGTACAATGAGCAGTTCTTC
cdr3_aa: CAISREYNEQFF

d_call: TRBD1
j_call: TRBJ1-1
v_call: TRBV6-1
clone_size: once
cdr3_nt: TGTGCCAGCAGCCAGGGGGAGATGCGAGGGGCTTTCTTT
cdr3_aa: CASSQGEMRGAFF

d_call: -
j_call: TRBJ2-1
v_call: TRBV5-4
clone_size: once
cdr3_nt: TGTGCCAGCAGCATAAGGATAGGACAGACCAATGAGCAGTTCTTC
cdr3_aa: CASSIRIGQTNEQFF

d_call: TRBD1
j_call: TRBJ2-3
v_call: TRBV7-2
clone_size: -
cdr3_nt: TGTGCCAGCAGCTTCGTGACAGGGGGCACAGATACGCAGTATTTT
cdr3_aa: CASSFVTGGTDTQYF

d_call: -
j_call: TRBJ1-1
v_call: TRBV4-1
clone_size: few
cdr3_nt: TGCGCCAGCAGCCAAGTTCCTAGACCCACTGAAGCTTTCTTT
cdr3_aa: CASSQVPRPTEAFF

d_call: -
j_call: TRBJ2-3
v_call: TRBV7-4
clone_size: -
cdr3_nt: TGTGCCAGCAGCTTAACCTTCGTAGCGGATACGCAGTATTTT
cdr3_aa: CASSLTFVADTQYF

d_call: -
j_call: TRBJ2-7
v_call: TRBV4-1
clone_size: -
cdr3_nt: TGCGCCAGCAGCCAAGAACACGGCAGGCTTCTGTACGAGCAGTACTTC
cdr3_aa: CASSQEHGRLLYEQYF

d_call: TRBD1
j_call: TRBJ2-7
v_call: TRBV7-8
clone_size: many
cdr3_nt: TGTGCCAGCAGCTTAGGTGGACAGGGGGGCTACGAGCAGTACTTC
cdr3_aa: CASSLGGQGGYEQYF

d_call: -
j_call: TRBJ1-6
v_call: TRBV27
clone_size: -
cdr3_nt: TGTGCCAGCAGTCCCTCTATAGGTCTCTGGGGGTCACCCCTCCACTTT
cdr3_aa: CASSPSIGLWGSPLHF

d_call: -
j_call: TRBJ2-3
v_call: TRBV12-3/TRBV12-4
clone_size: few
cdr3_nt: TGTGCCTCCCGTGAAGGGGGGGCAACAGATACGCAGTATTTT
cdr3_aa: CASREGGATDTQYF

d_call: -
j_call: TRBJ2-2
v_call: TRBV6-1
clone_size: many
cdr3_nt: TGTGCCAGCAGTGAATATGCGCCCACCGGGGAGCTGTTTTTT
cdr3_aa: CASSEYAPTGELFF

d_call: TRBD1
j_call: TRBJ2-7
v_call: TRBV9
clone_size: -
cdr3_nt: TGTGCCAGCAGCGTAGCTGACAGGGGAAGCTCCTACGAGCAGTACTTC
cdr3_aa: CASSVADRGSSYEQYF

d_call: -
j_call: TRBJ1-5
v_call: TRBV11-2
clone_size: -
cdr3_nt: TGTGCCAGCAGCTCGGGCCCGGCGGGGCAGCCCCAGCATTTT
cdr3_aa: CASSSGPAGQPQHF

d_call: TRBD1
j_call: TRBJ2-5
v_call: TRBV6-1
clone_size: -
cdr3_nt: TGTGCCAGCAGTGAAGCGCCACAGGGGGCCGGGGAGACCCAGTACTTC
cdr3_aa: CASSEAPQGAGETQYF

d_call: -
j_call: TRBJ2-7
v_call: TRBV7-2
clone_size: -
cdr3_nt: TGTGCCAGCAGCTTAGAGGGGTCCACGCCTCGCGAGCAGTACTTC
cdr3_aa: CASSLEGSTPREQYF

d_call: -
j_call: TRBJ2-1
v_call: TRBV6-1
clone_size: -
cdr3_nt: TGTGCCAGCAGTTATAAACCCTCCGGGGGCCCAACTCTCTCCTACAATGAGCAGTTCTTC
cdr3_aa: CASSYKPSGGPTLSYNEQFF

d_call: TRBD1
j_call: TRBJ1-1
v_call: TRBV12-5
clone_size: -
cdr3_nt: TGTGCTAGTGGGACAGGGGGCCTGTCGGGGTACACTGAAGCTTTCTTT
cdr3_aa: CASGTGGLSGYTEAFF

d_call: -
j_call: TRBJ2-1
v_call: TRBV14
clone_size: few
cdr3_nt: TGTGCCAGCAGCCACGAAACTAGGGACTCCTACAATGAGCAGTTCTTC
cdr3_aa: CASSHETRDSYNEQFF

d_call: -
j_call: TRBJ1-1
v_call: TRBV3-1
clone_size: few
cdr3_nt: TGTGCCAGCAGCCGCCGGACAGATGAAGCTTTCTTT
cdr3_aa: CASSRRTDEAFF

d_call: -
j_call: TRBJ2-7
v_call: TRBV12-3/TRBV12-4
clone_size: few
cdr3_nt: TGTGCCAGCAGTTTTCAGGGACCACCGTACGAGCAGTACTTC
cdr3_aa: CASSFQGPPYEQYF

d_call: TRBD2
j_call: TRBJ2-1
v_call: TRBV10-3
clone_size: -
cdr3_nt: TGTGCCACCTATAGCGGGGACTACAATGAGCAGTTCTTC
cdr3_aa: CATYSGDYNEQFF

d_call: TRBD1
j_call: TRBJ1-2
v_call: TRBV5-1
clone_size: -
cdr3_nt: TGCGCCAGCAGCTTCACGACAGGGAACTATGGCTACACCTTC
cdr3_aa: CASSFTTGNYGYTF

d_call: -
j_call: TRBJ2-1
v_call: TRBV12-3/TRBV12-4
clone_size: -
cdr3_nt: TGTGCCAGCAGGGAATCTATGGCTCTTGGGCAGTTCTTC
cdr3_aa: CASRESMALGQFF

d_call: TRBD2
j_call: TRBJ2-7
v_call: TRBV7-9
clone_size: -
cdr3_nt: TGTGCCAGCAGCTCGGGAGGTCCCACAGGACGCTACGAGCAGTACTTC
cdr3_aa: CASSSGGPTGRYEQYF

d_call: -
j_call: TRBJ1-2
v_call: TRBV7-8
clone_size: few
cdr3_nt: TGTGCCAGCAGCACGAGGGGACCTTCGATTGCCTATGGCTACACCTTC
cdr3_aa: CASSTRGPSIAYGYTF

d_call: TRBD1
j_call: TRBJ2-7
v_call: TRBV7-2
clone_size: -
cdr3_nt: TGTGCCAGCAGCAAAGGATCGGACAGGGGATACGAGCAGTACTTC
cdr3_aa: CASSKGSDRGYEQYF

d_call: -
j_call: TRBJ2-1
v_call: TRBV4-1
clone_size: -
cdr3_nt: TGCGCCAGCAGCCGGGACGGGCGGACCTACAATGAGCAGTTCTTC
cdr3_aa: CASSRDGRTYNEQFF

d_call: -
j_call: TRBJ2-1
v_call: TRBV7-9
clone_size: -
cdr3_nt: TGTGCCACCCCCTCGACAGCTCCTTACAATGAGCAGTTCTTC
cdr3_aa: CATPSTAPYNEQFF

d_call: -
j_call: TRBJ2-1
v_call: TRBV12-3/TRBV12-4
clone_size: many
cdr3_nt: TGTGCCAGCAGTTATGAACAGGTAAAGCAGTTCTTC
cdr3_aa: CASSYEQVKQFF

d_call: -
j_call: TRBJ2-5
v_call: TRBV6-1
clone_size: -
cdr3_nt: TGTGCCATCAGAGGTTCGGGCGTAGAGACCCAGTACTTC
cdr3_aa: CAIRGSGVETQYF

d_call: -
j_call: TRBJ2-1
v_call: TRBV10-3
clone_size: -
cdr3_nt: TGTGCCATACAGGGAACTTCCTACAATGAGCAGTTCTTC
cdr3_aa: CAIQGTSYNEQFF

d_call: -
j_call: TRBJ2-7
v_call: TRBV7-8
clone_size: -
cdr3_nt: TGTGCCAGCAGCTTATTTCGGGGAATTCCCTACGAGCAGTACTTC
cdr3_aa: CASSLFRGIPYEQYF

d_call: TRBD2
j_call: TRBJ2-1
v_call: TRBV5-1
clone_size: -
cdr3_nt: TGCGCCAGCAGCTTGGCCAGTCTGGGAGCGGGAGGGGTCAATGAGCAGTTCTTC
cdr3_aa: CASSLASLGAGGVNEQFF

d_call: -
j_call: TRBJ2-3
v_call: TRBV10-3
clone_size: few
cdr3_nt: TGTGCCATCAGTGAGAAGAGGATACCCACAGATACGCAGTATTTT
cdr3_aa: CAISEKRIPTDTQYF

d_call: -
j_call: TRBJ2-1
v_call: TRBV6-2/TRBV6-3
clone_size: once
cdr3_nt: TGTGCCAGCAGTTACTGGAGGAATGAGCAGTTCTTC
cdr3_aa: CASSYWRNEQFF

d_call: TRBD2
j_call: TRBJ2-1
v_call: TRBV18
clone_size: -
cdr3_nt: TGTGCCAGCTCACCAACCGCTAGCGGGCCCTTTAGCCATGAGCAGTTCTTC
cdr3_aa: CASSPTASGPFSHEQFF

d_call: -
j_call: TRBJ2-7
v_call: TRBV28
clone_size: few
cdr3_nt: TGTGCCAGCAGATCAACTCGCGAGCAGTACTTC
cdr3_aa: CASRSTREQYF

d_call: -
j_call: TRBJ2-5
v_call: TRBV19
clone_size: -
cdr3_nt: TGTGCCAGTAGTCCTGCGACGGATTTTTGGGAGACCCAGTACTTC
cdr3_aa: CASSPATDFWETQYF

d_call: TRBD2
j_call: TRBJ2-1
v_call: TRBV5-6
clone_size: few
cdr3_nt: TGTGCCAGCAGCTTGTTTGTCGGGACTAAGCAGTTCTTC
cdr3_aa: CASSLFVGTKQFF